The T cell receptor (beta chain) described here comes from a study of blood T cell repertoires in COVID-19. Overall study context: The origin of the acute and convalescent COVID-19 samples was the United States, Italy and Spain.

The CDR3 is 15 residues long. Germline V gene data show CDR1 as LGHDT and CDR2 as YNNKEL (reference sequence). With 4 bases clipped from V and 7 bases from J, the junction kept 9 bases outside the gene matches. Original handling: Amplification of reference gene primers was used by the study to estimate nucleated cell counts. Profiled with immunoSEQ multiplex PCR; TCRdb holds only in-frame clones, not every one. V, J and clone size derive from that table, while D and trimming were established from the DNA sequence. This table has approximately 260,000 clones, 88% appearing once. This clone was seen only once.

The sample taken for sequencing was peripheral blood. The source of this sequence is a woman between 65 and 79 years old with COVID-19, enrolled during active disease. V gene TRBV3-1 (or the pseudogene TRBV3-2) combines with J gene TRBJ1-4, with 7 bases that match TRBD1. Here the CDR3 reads CASSRWATGSEKLFF. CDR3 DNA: TGTGCCAGCAGCCGATGGGCGACAGGGTCTGAAAAACTGTTTTTT.